These T cell receptor beta chains were read from a single sample in a study of monozygotic twins with inflammatory bowel disease. TCRdb re-called the 5' RACE reads and gives one entry per CDR3 protein, without DNA. This repertoire includes just over 300,000 distinct CDR3 sequences. Source material: blood. Receptors were obtained from a human donor with ulcerative colitis or Crohn's disease, or a healthy co-twin of an affected twin (not recorded which). Both conserved end residues are part of each CDR3.

>TRBJ1-3|TRBV20-1
CSARAFGNTIYF
>TRBJ2-1|TRBV15
CATSRALANYNEQFF
>TRBJ2-7|TRBV4-3
CASSQGPNEQYF
>TRBJ1-1|TRBV7-2
CASSLVLGGTEAFF
>TRBJ2-1|TRBV5-1
CASSFAGNYNEQFF
>TRBJ2-3|TRBV20-1
CSARDQAGESTDTQYF
>TRBJ2-2|TRBV12-3/TRBV12-4
CASSFAGELFF
>TRBJ2-7|TRBV15
CATSELGLGSGRLYEQYF
>TRBJ2-1|TRBV19
CATGRPSYNEQFF
>TRBJ1-1|TRBV13
CASTNLRGAHTEAFF
>TRBJ1-5|TRBV9
CASSVVGDQPQHF
>TRBJ1-1|TRBV7-2
CASSLVGTEKAFF
>TRBJ2-2|TRBV14
CASSPITTGELFF
>TRBJ1-3|TRBV7-9
CASSRLGQGHNGNTIYF
>TRBJ2-1|TRBV14
CASSPTSLGDEQFF
>TRBJ1-3|TRBV20-1
CSGTAPPGNTIYF
>TRBJ1-5|TRBV20-1
CSARDMGRSGTDNQPQHF